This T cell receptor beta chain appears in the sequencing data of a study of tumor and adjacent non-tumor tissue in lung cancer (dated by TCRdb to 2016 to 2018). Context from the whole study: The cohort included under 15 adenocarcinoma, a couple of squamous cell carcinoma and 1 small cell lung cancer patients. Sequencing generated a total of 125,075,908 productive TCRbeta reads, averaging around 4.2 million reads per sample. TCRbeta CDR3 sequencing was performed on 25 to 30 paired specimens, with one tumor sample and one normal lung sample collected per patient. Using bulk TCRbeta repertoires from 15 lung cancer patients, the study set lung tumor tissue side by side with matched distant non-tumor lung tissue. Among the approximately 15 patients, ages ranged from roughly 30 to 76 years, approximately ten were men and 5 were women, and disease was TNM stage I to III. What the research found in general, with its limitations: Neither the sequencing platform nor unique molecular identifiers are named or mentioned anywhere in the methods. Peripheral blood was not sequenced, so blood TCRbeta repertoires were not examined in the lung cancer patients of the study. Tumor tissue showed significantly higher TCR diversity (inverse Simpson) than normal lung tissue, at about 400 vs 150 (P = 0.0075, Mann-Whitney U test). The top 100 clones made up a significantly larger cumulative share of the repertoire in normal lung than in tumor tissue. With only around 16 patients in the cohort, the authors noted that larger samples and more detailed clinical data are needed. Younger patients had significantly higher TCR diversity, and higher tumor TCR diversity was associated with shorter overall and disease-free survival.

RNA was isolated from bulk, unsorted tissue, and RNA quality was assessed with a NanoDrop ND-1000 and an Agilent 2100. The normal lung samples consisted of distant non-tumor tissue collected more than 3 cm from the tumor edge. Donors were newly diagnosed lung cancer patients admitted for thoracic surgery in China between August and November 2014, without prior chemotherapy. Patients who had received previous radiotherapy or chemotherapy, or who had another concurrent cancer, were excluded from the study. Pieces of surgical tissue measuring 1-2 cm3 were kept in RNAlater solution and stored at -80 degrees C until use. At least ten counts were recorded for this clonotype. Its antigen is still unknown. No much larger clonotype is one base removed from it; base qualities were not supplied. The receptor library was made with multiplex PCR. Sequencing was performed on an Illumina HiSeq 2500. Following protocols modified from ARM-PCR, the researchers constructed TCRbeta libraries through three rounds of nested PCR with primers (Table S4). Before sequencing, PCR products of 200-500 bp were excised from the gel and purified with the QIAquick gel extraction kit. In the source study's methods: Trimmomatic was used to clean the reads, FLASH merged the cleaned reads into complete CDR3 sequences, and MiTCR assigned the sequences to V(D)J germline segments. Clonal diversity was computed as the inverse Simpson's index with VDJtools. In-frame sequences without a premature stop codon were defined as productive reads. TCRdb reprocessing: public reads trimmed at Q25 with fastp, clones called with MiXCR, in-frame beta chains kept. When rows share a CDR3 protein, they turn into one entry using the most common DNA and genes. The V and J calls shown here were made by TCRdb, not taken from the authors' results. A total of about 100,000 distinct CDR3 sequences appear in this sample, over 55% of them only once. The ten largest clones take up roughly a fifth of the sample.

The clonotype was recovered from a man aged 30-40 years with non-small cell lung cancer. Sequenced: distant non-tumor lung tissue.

The CDR3 region: CSVEDPGQGVQETQYF. The sequenced DNA is TGCAGCGTTGAAGACCCGGGACAGGGGGTTCAAGAGACCCAGTACTTC. The chain is made from TRBV29-1 and TRBJ2-5; TRBD1 matches 11 bases in the middle. The CDR3 starts with the cysteine, ends with the phenylalanine, and has 16 residues. The sequence is cut down to CDR3 DNA, 48 bases in frame from base 1. As encoded in the germline V gene, CDR1 is SQVTM while CDR2 is ANQGSEA. The V end gives up 0 bases and the J end 2 bases, leaving 5 bases in the junction not matched to a gene.